These T cell receptor beta chains were read from a single sample in a study of T cells in Graves' hyperthyroidism and ophthalmopathy. Using its own MiXCR run on the multiplex PCR reads, TCRdb lists one record per CDR3 protein. The repertoire holds 500,000 to 650,000 distinct CDR3 sequences, with roughly 17% as singletons. Sequencing was done on a sample of blood. These receptors all come from a woman younger than 35 with Graves' ophthalmopathy. The CDR3 runs from the conserved cysteine through the conserved F or W. D genes are given only for firm matches. Only some rows state a clone size, as once, few, many or a class for expanded clones.

few	NA	TRBV2	TRBJ2-1	CASSDRGGRTTNEQFF	TGTGCCAGCAGTGACCGTGGCGGTAGGACTACAAATGAGCAGTTCTTC
many	TRBD1	TRBV27	TRBJ1-1	CASTLTGANTEAFF	TGTGCCAGCACCCTTACAGGGGCTAACACTGAAGCTTTCTTT
NA	NA	TRBV19	TRBJ1-1	CASSINAAMNTEAFF	TGTGCCAGTAGTATTAATGCAGCAATGAACACTGAAGCTTTCTTT
few	TRBD1	TRBV27	TRBJ1-1	CASSSGQGVLRTEAFF	TGTGCCAGCAGTTCGGGACAGGGGGTTCTTCGCACTGAAGCTTTCTTT
few	NA	TRBV20-1	TRBJ1-4	CSAREGQYLGGEKLFF	TGCAGTGCTAGAGAAGGGCAGTACCTGGGCGGGGAAAAACTGTTTTTT
few	TRBD2	TRBV20-1	TRBJ2-5	CSAIGLAGGPSGQTQYF	TGCAGTGCTATAGGACTAGCGGGGGGGCCAAGCGGGCAGACCCAGTACTTC
NA	TRBD1	TRBV10-1	TRBJ1-5	CASSDLDRGGRQPQHF	TGCGCCAGCAGTGACCTTGACAGGGGGGGACGTCAGCCCCAGCATTTT
NA	NA	TRBV20-1	TRBJ2-7	CSARESHSSSYEQYF	TGCAGTGCTAGAGAATCACACAGTAGCTCCTACGAGCAGTACTTC
many	NA	TRBV5-1	TRBJ2-1	CASSYLSPSSIYEQFF	TGCGCCAGCAGCTACCTTAGCCCATCCAGTATTTATGAGCAGTTCTTC
many	NA	TRBV30	TRBJ2-1	CAWSWGSYNEQFF	TGTGCCTGGAGTTGGGGATCCTACAATGAGCAGTTCTTC
many	NA	TRBV7-2	TRBJ2-2	CASSLGGHTGELFF	TGTGCCAGCAGCTTAGGAGGCCACACCGGGGAGCTGTTTTTT
many	NA	TRBV6-1	TRBJ1-2	CASTPDPYGYTF	TGTGCCAGCACCCCGGACCCATATGGCTACACCTTC
many	TRBD2	TRBV27	TRBJ2-3	CASSMKRGGSDTQYF	TGTGCCAGCAGTATGAAGCGGGGGGGGTCAGATACGCAGTATTTT
NA	NA	TRBV6-2/TRBV6-3	TRBJ1-1	CASRLGNTEAFF	TGTGCCAGCAGGCTAGGGAACACTGAAGCTTTCTTT
few	TRBD2	TRBV4-3	TRBJ2-3	CASSQTKTGGGRRTDTQYF	TGCGCCAGCAGCCAAACGAAAACGGGGGGAGGCCGAAGAACAGATACGCAGTATTTT
NA	NA	TRBV6-2/TRBV6-3	TRBJ1-3	CASREPQAPGNTIYF	TGTGCCAGCCGCGAGCCACAGGCTCCTGGAAACACCATATATTTT
few	NA	TRBV2	TRBJ2-7	CASSEGRHYEQYF	TGTGCCAGCAGTGAAGGTCGGCACTACGAGCAGTACTTC
few	NA	TRBV6-1	TRBJ2-6	CASSPGQPYSGANVLTF	TGTGCCAGCAGTCCAGGGCAGCCCTACTCTGGGGCCAACGTCCTGACTTTC
many	TRBD2	TRBV7-9	TRBJ2-3	CASSPEAGDTSTDTQYF	TGTGCCAGCAGCCCAGAAGCGGGAGATACTAGCACAGATACGCAGTATTTT
many	NA	TRBV3-1	TRBJ1-1	CASSHLMLGNTEAFF	TGTGCCAGCAGCCATCTAATGTTGGGGAACACTGAAGCTTTCTTT
NA	NA	TRBV20-1	TRBJ2-7	CSARDPPGISPYEQYF	TGCAGTGCTAGAGACCCCCCCGGGATTTCCCCTTACGAGCAGTACTTC
many	NA	TRBV20-1	TRBJ2-7	CSARGGEQYF	TGCAGTGCTAGAGGTGGCGAGCAGTACTTC
many	TRBD1	TRBV20-1	TRBJ1-2	CSARQRTGNYGYTF	TGCAGTGCTAGACAAAGGACAGGGAACTATGGCTACACCTTC
few	TRBD1	TRBV20-1	TRBJ1-4	CSARKQGGEKLFF	TGCAGTGCTAGAAAGCAGGGGGGGGAAAAACTGTTTTTT
NA	NA	TRBV29-1	TRBJ2-7	CSVEEQYKQYF	TGCAGCGTTGAAGAGCAGTACAAGCAGTACTTC
few	NA	TRBV12-3/TRBV12-4	TRBJ1-1	CASSTPNTEAFF	TGTGCCAGCAGTACACCGAACACTGAAGCTTTCTTT
many	NA	TRBV28	TRBJ1-5	CASGYNQPQHF	TGTGCCAGTGGTTACAATCAGCCCCAGCATTTT
many	TRBD2	TRBV20-1	TRBJ2-3	CSARLAGRTDTQYF	TGCAGTGCCCGACTAGCGGGACGCACAGATACGCAGTATTTT
many	NA	TRBV11-2	TRBJ2-7	CASSSREETGEFYEQYF	TGTGCCAGCAGCTCCCGGGAGGAGACAGGGGAATTCTACGAGCAGTACTTC
many	TRBD2	TRBV29-1	TRBJ2-1	CSVEVVAGVANEQFF	TGCAGCGTTGAAGTTGTAGCGGGAGTGGCAAATGAGCAGTTCTTC
many	NA	TRBV5-1	TRBJ2-7	CASSLATRDFYEQYF	TGCGCCAGCAGCTTGGCCACTAGGGATTTCTACGAGCAGTACTTC
many	TRBD1	TRBV5-6	TRBJ2-3	CASSFPGQGTDTQYF	TGTGCCAGCAGCTTTCCGGGACAGGGCACAGATACGCAGTATTTT
NA	NA	TRBV28	TRBJ2-3	CASSLPDSFSTDTQYF	TGTGCCAGCAGTTTACCGGACTCTTTTAGCACAGATACGCAGTATTTT
few	TRBD2	TRBV20-1	TRBJ2-3	CSASRGGGQTDTQYF	TGCAGTGCCAGCAGGGGCGGGGGGCAGACAGATACGCAGTATTTT
many	NA	TRBV28	TRBJ2-3	CASGEGGSSTDTQYF	TGTGCCAGCGGCGAAGGAGGATCCAGCACAGATACGCAGTATTTT
NA	NA	TRBV15	TRBJ1-2	CATSPATNYGYTF	TGTGCCACCAGCCCAGCTACTAACTATGGCTACACCTTC
NA	TRBD1	TRBV4-3	TRBJ1-5	CASSQSGGGGNQPQHF	TGCGCCAGCAGCCAATCAGGGGGAGGGGGCAATCAGCCCCAGCATTTT
many	NA	TRBV6-2/TRBV6-3	TRBJ2-2	CASKPGDRIGELFF	TGTGCCAGCAAGCCCGGGGATCGGATTGGGGAGCTGTTTTTT
few	TRBD1	TRBV29-1	TRBJ2-5	CSVGQGVSETQYF	TGCAGCGTGGGCCAGGGGGTCAGTGAGACCCAGTACTTC
many	TRBD1	TRBV5-1	TRBJ1-2	CASSLGRDRANYGYTF	TGCGCCAGCAGCTTGGGGCGGGACAGGGCTAACTATGGCTACACCTTC
NA	TRBD2	TRBV5-1	TRBJ2-7	CASSLSASGLYEQYF	TGCGCCAGCAGCTTGTCGGCTAGCGGGCTTTACGAGCAGTACTTC
many	NA	TRBV11-2	TRBJ2-2	CASSRGPAARGTGELFF	TGTGCCAGCAGCCGCGGTCCGGCAGCCCGGGGCACCGGGGAGCTGTTTTTT
few	TRBD2	TRBV9	TRBJ2-1	CASSQAGGSNEQFF	TGTGCCAGCAGCCAAGCGGGAGGATCCAATGAGCAGTTCTTC
NA	NA	TRBV4-1	TRBJ1-2	CASRDPSLNYGYTF	TGCGCCAGCAGAGACCCTTCCCTTAACTATGGCTACACCTTC
NA	NA	TRBV9	TRBJ2-1	CASSVEVLAGGNEQFF	TGTGCCAGCAGCGTAGAGGTACTAGCAGGAGGCAATGAGCAGTTCTTC
few	NA	TRBV20-1	TRBJ1-4	CSARPPPPASTNEKLFF	TGCAGTGCTAGACCTCCTCCCCCGGCTTCAACTAATGAAAAACTGTTTTTT
few	TRBD1	TRBV6-1	TRBJ1-5	CASSRRAGGWPQHF	TGTGCCAGCAGTAGACGGGCAGGGGGTTGGCCCCAGCATTTT
NA	NA	TRBV12-3/TRBV12-4	TRBJ2-1	CASSRQNNGQFF	TGTGCCAGCAGTCGACAGAATAATGGGCAGTTCTTC